This T cell receptor (beta chain) was sequenced during a study of cytomegalovirus exposure and HLA in healthy donors. Findings and limits, study-wide: In vitro testing confirmed a few CMV-associated chains as specific for CMV antigens.

CDR1 PRHDT and CDR2 FYEKMQ come from the germline V gene (reference sequence). J gave up 6 bases and V 5 bases, and 1 base lay outside the gene matches. This CDR3 region has 12 residues. 60 Vbeta and 13 Jbeta primers were used in PCR. Assay used: immunoSEQ multiplex PCR; TCRdb lists only in-frame clones, some missing. The table lists roughly 180,000 clones, approximately 80% of them singletons. The sample holds a few counts of this clone. Its target is not known. V gene TRBV13 combines with J gene TRBJ1-5; 7 positions agree with TRBD1. This clonotype originated in a man aged 25-45 years in good health and CMV-seropositive. The sequenced material came from PBMCs. The CDR3 spells CASSQGGQPQHF. The CDR3 nucleotides are TGTGCCAGCAGCCAGGGGGGTCAGCCCCAGCATTTT.